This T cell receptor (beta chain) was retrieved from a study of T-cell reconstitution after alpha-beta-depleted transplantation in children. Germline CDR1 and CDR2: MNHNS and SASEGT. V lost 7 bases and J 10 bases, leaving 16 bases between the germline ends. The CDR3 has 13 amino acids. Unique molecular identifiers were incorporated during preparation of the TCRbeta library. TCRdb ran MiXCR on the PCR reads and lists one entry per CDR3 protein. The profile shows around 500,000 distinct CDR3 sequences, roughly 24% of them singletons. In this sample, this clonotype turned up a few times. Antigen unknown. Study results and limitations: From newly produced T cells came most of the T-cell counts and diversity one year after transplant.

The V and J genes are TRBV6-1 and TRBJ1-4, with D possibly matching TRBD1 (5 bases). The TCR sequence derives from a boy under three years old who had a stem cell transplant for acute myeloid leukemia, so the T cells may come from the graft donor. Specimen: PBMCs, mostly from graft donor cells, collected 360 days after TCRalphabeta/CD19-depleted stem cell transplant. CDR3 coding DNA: TGTGCCAGCACGAGGGGCTTCGGGACAAAACTGTTTTTT. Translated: CASTRGFGTKLFF.